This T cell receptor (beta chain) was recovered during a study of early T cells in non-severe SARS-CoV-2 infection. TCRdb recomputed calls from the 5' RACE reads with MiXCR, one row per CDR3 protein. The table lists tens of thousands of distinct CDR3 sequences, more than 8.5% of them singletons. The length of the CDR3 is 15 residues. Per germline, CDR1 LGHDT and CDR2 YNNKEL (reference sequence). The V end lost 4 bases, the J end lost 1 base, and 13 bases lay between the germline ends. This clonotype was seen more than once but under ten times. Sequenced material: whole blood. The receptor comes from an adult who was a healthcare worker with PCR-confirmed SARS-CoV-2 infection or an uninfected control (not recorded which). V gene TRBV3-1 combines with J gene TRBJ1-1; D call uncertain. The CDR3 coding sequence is TGTGCCAGCAGCCCGAATGAGTGGGAGAACACTGAAGCTTTCTTT. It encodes CASSPNEWENTEAFF.